One T cell receptor (beta chain) is described in this entry. The time point here: pre-sensitization, week 0. Treatment defined: therapeutic diphenylcyclopropenone sensitization with weekly scalp DPC. V dropped 4 bases and J dropped 1 base, with 13 bases sitting between them. CDR1 SGHAT and CDR2 FQDESV come from the germline V gene (reference sequence). This CDR3 is 15 amino acids long. This specimen comes from a study of human T cells and chemical hapten exposure. TCRdb re-called the RACE reads through MiXCR, storing one row per CDR3 protein. The repertoire holds more than 300,000 distinct CDR3 sequences, with approximately 5% as singletons.

Sequenced material: whole blood, taken in connection with sensitization to the hapten diphenylcyclopropenone (DPC). The source of this sequence is a woman aged 45-65 years with alopecia areata. Some clones in this sample may be carry-over from other donors' samples. V and J are TRBV11-1 and TRBJ1-1; weak D call: TRBD1 (5 bases). CDR3 amino acids: CASSSSMGGNTEAFF. For the CDR3, the DNA is TGTGCCAGCAGCTCGAGCATGGGGGGGAACACTGAAGCTTTCTTT.